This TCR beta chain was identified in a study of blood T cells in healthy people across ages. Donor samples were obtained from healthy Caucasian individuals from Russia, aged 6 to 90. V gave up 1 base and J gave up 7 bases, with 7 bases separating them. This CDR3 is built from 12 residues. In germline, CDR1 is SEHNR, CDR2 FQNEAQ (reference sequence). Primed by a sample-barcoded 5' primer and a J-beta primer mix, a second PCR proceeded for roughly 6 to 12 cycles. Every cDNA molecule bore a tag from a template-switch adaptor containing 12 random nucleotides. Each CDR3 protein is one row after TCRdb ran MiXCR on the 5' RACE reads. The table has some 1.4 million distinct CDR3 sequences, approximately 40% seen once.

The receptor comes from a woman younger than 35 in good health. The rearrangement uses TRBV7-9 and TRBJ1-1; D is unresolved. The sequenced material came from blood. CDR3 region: CASSLGPLEAFF. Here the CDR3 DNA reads TGTGCCAGCAGCTTAGGGCCGCTTGAAGCTTTCTTT.